Detailed here is one T cell receptor beta chain. Its antigen remains unidentified. With 4 bases removed from V and 4 bases from J, the gap between germline ends came to 13 bases. Germline-derived CDR1 and CDR2 are MNHNS and SASEGT. The CDR3 covers 14 residues. Repertoires were generated with immunoSEQ multiplex PCR, while TCRdb's copy carries only in-frame clones and drops some. The table has some 40,000 clones, roughly 80% seen once. This sample is part of a study of a mutant IDH1 vaccine in newly diagnosed glioma. Overall study context: All eight of the vaccinations patients received fell in weeks 1, 3, 5, 7, 11, 15, 19 and 23.

Time point of the sample: week 23, last vaccination. In the vaccine, a single dose held 300 ug of the mutant IDH1 20-mer peptide, along with topical imiquimod. The sample was PBMCs, taken from a glioma patient whose treatment included an IDH1 peptide vaccine. This clonotype was obtained from a man aged 35 to 55 with glioma. The V call is TRBV6-1, the J call TRBJ1-2; D uncertain. CDR3 residues: CASSGAGLAYGYTF. CDR3 nucleotide sequence: TGTGCCAGCAGTGGAGCGGGATTGGCCTATGGCTACACCTTC.